This is a list of T cell receptor beta chains from one sample in a study of blood T cell repertoires in COVID-19. Profiling relied on immunoSEQ multiplex PCR, and the TCRdb table lists in-frame clones only, not all of them. Among approximately 260,000 clones listed, around nine tenths were seen once. Input material: PBMCs or T cells enriched from blood (not recorded which). The receptors were sampled from a woman aged 55 to 70 who had recovered from COVID-19. CDR3s include the opening cysteine and the closing phenylalanine or tryptophan. A D gene is named only where the DNA matches it firmly. Only part of the rows carry a size: once, few, many, or a class if the clone is expanded.

V gene,clone size,J gene,D gene,CDR3 protein,CDR3 DNA
TRBV11-2,-,TRBJ1-4,TRBD1,CASSGDRGRKLFF,TGTGCCAGCAGCGGAGACAGGGGACGAAAACTGTTTTTT
TRBV5-1,-,TRBJ1-4,TRBD1,CASNPGTANEKLFF,TGCGCCAGCAACCCCGGGACAGCAAATGAAAAACTGTTTTTT
TRBV28,-,TRBJ1-2,-,CASSFPGGSYGYTF,TGTGCCAGCAGTTTTCCAGGAGGTAGCTATGGCTACACCTTC
TRBV24-1,-,TRBJ1-2,TRBD1,CATPLRDRAAVYGYTF,TGTGCCACCCCCCTGCGGGACAGGGCTGCAGTTTATGGCTACACCTTC
TRBV10-1,once,TRBJ1-1,-,CASSPTGRDEAFF,TGCGCCAGCAGCCCGACAGGTCGAGATGAAGCTTTCTTT
TRBV1,-,TRBJ2-7,-,CTSSQAQVLAGAYEQYF,TGCACCAGCAGCCAAGCTCAAGTACTAGCGGGAGCCTACGAGCAGTACTTC
TRBV4-2,-,TRBJ2-1,TRBD1,CASSQDYPGQPFF,TGTGCCAGCAGCCAAGATTACCCGGGACAGCCGTTCTTC
TRBV21-1,-,TRBJ1-1,-,CASSEISGDTEAFF,TGTGCCAGCAGCGAGATTTCAGGGGACACTGAAGCTTTCTTT
TRBV24-1,-,TRBJ1-5,-,CATSDTDRMFAPQHF,TGTGCCACCAGTGATACAGACAGGATGTTTGCGCCCCAGCATTTT
TRBV11-3,-,TRBJ2-7,-,CASSLDWGNEQYF,TGTGCCAGCAGCTTAGATTGGGGCAACGAGCAGTACTTC
TRBV12-3/TRBV12-4,-,TRBJ1-1,-,CASSSLGGTEAFF,TGTGCCAGCAGTTCCCTAGGTGGGACTGAAGCTTTCTTT
TRBV28,-,TRBJ1-1,-,CASGGVGVEAFF,TGTGCCTCCGGGGGAGTTGGGGTTGAAGCTTTCTTT